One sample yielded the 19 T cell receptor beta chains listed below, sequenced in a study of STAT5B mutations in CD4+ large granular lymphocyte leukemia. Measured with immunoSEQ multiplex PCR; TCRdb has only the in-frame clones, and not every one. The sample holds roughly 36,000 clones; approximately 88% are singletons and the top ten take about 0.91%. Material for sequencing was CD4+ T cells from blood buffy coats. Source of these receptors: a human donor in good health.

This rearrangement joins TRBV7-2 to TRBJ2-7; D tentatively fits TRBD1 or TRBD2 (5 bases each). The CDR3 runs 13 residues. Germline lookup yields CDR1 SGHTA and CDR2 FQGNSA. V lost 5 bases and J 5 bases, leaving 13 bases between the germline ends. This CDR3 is CASSPGRENEQYF. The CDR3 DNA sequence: TGTGCCAGCAGCCCTGGCAGGGAGAACGAGCAGTACTTC.

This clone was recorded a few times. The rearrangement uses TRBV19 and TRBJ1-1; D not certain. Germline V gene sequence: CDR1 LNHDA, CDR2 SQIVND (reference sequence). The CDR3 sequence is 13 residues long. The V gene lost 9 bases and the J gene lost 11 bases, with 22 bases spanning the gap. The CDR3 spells CASRARLEPFAFF. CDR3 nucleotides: TGTGCCAGCCGTGCGAGGTTGGAACCCTTTGCTTTCTTT.

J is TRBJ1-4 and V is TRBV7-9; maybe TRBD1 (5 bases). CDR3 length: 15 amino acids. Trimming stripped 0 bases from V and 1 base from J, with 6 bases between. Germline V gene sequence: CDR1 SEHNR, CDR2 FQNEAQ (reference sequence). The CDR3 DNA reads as TGTGCCAGCAGCTTAGCGCAGGGAACTAATGAAAAACTGTTTTTT. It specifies CASSLAQGTNEKLFF. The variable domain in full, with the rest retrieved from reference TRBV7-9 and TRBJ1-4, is DTGVSQNPRHKITKRGQNVTFRCDPISEHNRLYWYRQTLGQGPEFLTYFQNEAQLEKSRLLSDRFSAERPKGSFSTLEIQRTEQGDSAMYLCASSLAQGTNEKLFFGSGTQLSVL.

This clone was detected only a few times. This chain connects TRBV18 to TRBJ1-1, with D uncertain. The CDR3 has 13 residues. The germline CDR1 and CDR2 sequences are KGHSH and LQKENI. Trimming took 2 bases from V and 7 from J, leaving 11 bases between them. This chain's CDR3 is CASSPNREGEAFF. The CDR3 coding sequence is TGTGCCAGCTCACCAAACCGGGAAGGTGAAGCTTTCTTT.

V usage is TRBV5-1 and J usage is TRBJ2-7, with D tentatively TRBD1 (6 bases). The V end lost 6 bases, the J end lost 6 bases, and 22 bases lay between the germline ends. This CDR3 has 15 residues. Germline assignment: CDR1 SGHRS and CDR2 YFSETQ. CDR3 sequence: CASTPYPGQQSEQYF. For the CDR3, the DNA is TGCGCCAGCACCCCATACCCGGGACAACAGTCCGAGCAGTACTTC.

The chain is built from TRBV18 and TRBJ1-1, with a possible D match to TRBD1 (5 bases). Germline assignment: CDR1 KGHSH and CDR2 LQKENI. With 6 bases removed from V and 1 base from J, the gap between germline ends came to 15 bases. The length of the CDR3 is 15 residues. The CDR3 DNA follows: TGTGCCAGCTCGGCCAACGGAGGGGCGAACACTGAAGCTTTCTTT. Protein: CASSANGGANTEAFF.

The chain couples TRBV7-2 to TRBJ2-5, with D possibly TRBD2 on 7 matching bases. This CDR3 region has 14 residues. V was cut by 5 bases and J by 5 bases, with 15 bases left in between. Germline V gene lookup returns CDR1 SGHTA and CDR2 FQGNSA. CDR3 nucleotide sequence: TGTGCCAGCAGCCCCGTGGGGGGGCGCGAGACCCAGTACTTC. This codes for CASSPVGGRETQYF.

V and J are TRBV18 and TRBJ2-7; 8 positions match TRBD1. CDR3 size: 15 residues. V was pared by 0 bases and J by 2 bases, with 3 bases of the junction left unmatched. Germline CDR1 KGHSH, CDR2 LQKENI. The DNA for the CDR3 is TGTGCCAGCTCACCACCGGGGACAGGAACCTACGAGCAGTACTTC. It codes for CASSPPGTGTYEQYF.

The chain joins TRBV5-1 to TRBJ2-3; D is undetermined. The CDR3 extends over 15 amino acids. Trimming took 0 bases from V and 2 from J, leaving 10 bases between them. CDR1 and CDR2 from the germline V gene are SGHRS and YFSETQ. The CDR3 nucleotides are TGCGCCAGCAGCTTGGGTTCACTACCCACAGATACGCAGTATTTT. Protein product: CASSLGSLPTDTQYF.

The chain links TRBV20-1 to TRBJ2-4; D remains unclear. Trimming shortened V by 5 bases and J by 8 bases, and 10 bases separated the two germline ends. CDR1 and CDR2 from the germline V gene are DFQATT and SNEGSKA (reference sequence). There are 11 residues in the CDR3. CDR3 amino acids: CSALGMDIQYF. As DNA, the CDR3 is TGCAGTGCTTTAGGGATGGACATTCAGTACTTC.

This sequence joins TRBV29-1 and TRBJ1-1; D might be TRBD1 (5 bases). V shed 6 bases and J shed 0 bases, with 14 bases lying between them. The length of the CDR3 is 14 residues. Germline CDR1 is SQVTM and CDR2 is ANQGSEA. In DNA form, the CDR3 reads TGCAGCGTGTCCAAGACAGCGATGAACACTGAAGCTTTCTTT. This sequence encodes CSVSKTAMNTEAFF. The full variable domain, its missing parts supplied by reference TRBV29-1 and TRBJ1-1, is SAVISQKPSRDICQRGTSLTIQCQVDSQVTMMFWYRQQPGQSLTLIATANQGSEATYESGFVIDKFPISRPNLTFSTLTVSNMSPEDSSIYLCSVSKTAMNTEAFFGQGTRLTVV.

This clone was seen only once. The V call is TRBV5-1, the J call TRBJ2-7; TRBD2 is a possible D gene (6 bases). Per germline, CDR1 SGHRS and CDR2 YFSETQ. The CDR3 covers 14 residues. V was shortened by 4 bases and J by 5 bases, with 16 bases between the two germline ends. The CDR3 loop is CASSTPGGANEQYF. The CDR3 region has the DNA TGCGCCAGCAGCACCCCCGGAGGGGCCAACGAGCAGTACTTC.

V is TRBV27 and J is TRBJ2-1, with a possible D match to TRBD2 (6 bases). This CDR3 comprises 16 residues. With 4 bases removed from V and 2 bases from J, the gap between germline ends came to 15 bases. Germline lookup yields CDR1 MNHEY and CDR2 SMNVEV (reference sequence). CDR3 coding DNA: TGTGCCAGCAGTTCCTCCACCGGGAGCGCCTACAATGAGCAGTTCTTC. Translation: CASSSSTGSAYNEQFF.

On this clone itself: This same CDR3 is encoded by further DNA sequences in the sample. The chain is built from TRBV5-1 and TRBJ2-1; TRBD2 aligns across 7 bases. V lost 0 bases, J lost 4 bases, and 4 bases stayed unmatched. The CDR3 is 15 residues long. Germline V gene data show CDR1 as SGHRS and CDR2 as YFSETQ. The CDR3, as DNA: TGCGCCAGCAGCTTGGGACTAGCCGAATACAATGAGCAGTTCTTC. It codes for CASSLGLAEYNEQFF.

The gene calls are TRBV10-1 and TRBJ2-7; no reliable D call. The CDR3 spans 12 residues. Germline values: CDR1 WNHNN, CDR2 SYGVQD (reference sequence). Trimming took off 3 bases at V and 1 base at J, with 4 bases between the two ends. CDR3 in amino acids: CASSDVSYEQYF. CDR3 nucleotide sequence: TGCGCCAGCAGTGATGTTTCCTACGAGCAGTACTTC.

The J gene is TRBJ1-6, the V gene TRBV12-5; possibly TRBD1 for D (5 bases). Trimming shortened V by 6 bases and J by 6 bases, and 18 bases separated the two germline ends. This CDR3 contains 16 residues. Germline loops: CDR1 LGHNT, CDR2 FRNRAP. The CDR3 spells CASGYWSGAGNSPLHF. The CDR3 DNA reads TGTGCTAGTGGATATTGGTCCGGGGCTGGTAATTCACCCCTCCACTTT.

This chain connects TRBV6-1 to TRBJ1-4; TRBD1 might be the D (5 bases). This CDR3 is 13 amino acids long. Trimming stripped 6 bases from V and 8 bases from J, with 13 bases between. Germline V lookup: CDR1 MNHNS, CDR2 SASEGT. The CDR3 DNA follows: TGTGCCAGCAGCAGGGAGCACCGGGAAAAACTGTTTTTT. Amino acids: CASSREHREKLFF.

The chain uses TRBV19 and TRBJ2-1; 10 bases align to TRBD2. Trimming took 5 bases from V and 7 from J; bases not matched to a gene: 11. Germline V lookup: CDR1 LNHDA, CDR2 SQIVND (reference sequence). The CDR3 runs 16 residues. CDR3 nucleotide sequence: TGTGCCAGTAGTTCGGGGGCTAGCGGGAGATGGAATGAGCAGTTCTTC. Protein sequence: CASSSGASGRWNEQFF.

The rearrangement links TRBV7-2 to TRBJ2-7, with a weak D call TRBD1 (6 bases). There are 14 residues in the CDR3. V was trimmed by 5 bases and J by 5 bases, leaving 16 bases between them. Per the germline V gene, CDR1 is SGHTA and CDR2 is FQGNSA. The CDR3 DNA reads TGTGCCAGCAGCACCCAGGGAAGGGGGAACGAGCAGTACTTC. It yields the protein CASSTQGRGNEQYF.